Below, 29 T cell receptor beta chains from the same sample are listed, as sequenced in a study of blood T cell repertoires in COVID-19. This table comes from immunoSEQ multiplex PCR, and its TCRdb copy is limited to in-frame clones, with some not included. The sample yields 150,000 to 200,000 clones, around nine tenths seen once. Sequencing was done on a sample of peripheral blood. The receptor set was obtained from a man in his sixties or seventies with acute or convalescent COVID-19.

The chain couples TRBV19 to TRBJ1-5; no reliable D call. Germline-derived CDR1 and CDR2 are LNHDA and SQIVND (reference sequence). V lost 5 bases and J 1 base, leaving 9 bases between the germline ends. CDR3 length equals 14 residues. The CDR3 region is CASSSRRSNQPQHF. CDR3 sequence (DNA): TGTGCCAGTAGTTCCCGGAGAAGCAATCAGCCCCAGCATTTT.

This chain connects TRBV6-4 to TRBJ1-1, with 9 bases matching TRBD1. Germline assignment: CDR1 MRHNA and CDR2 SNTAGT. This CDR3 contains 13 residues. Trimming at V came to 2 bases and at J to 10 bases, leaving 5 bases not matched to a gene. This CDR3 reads CASSDGTGRGAFF. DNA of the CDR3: TGTGCCAGCAGTGACGGGACAGGGCGGGGAGCTTTCTTT.

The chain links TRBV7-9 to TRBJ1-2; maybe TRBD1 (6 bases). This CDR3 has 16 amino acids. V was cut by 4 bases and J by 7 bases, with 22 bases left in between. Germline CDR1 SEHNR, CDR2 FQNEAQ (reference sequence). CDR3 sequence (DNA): TGTGCCAGCAGCTACCCCCTTCCGGGGGGCGGGAGTGGCTACACCTTC. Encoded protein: CASSYPLPGGGSGYTF.

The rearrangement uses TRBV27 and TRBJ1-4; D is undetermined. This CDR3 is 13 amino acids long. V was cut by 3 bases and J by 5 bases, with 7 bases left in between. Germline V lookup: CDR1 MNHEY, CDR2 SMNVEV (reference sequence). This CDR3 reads CASSFPGNEKLFF. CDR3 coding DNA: TGTGCCAGCAGTTTTCCCGGGAATGAAAAACTGTTTTTT. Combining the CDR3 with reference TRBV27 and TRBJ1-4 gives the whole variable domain EAQVTQNPRYLITVTGKKLTVTCSQNMNHEYMSWYRQDPGLGLRQIYYSMNVEVTDKGDVPEGYKVSRKEKRNFPLILESPSPNQTSLYFCASSFPGNEKLFFGSGTQLSVL.

CDR3 nucleotide sequence: TGTGCCAGCAGTTTACTGGACTATCGAGGAGATACGCAGTATTTT. As protein: CASSLLDYRGDTQYF. The chain combines TRBV28 with TRBJ2-3; maybe TRBD2 (6 bases). Germline V gene sequence: CDR1 MDHEN, CDR2 SYDVKM. V shed 2 bases and J shed 5 bases, with 14 bases lying between them. The CDR3 spans 15 residues.

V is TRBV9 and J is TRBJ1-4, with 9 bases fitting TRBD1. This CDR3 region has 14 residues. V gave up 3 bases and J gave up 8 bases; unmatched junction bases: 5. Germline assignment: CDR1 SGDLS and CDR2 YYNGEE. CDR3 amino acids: CASSAGQGGEKLFF. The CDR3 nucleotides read TGTGCCAGCAGCGCGGGACAGGGCGGGGAAAAACTGTTTTTT.

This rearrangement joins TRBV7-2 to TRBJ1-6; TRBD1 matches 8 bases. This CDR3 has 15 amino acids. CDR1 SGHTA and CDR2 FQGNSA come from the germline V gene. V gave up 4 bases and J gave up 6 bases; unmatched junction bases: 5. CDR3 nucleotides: TGTGCCAGCAGCTACCGGACAGGGAGTAATTCACCCCTCCACTTT. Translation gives CASSYRTGSNSPLHF.

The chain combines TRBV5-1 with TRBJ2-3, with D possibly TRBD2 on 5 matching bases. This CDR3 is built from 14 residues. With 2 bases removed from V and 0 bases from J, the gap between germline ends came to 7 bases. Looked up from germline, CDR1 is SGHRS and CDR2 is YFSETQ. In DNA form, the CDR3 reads TGCGCCAGCAGCTTAGCGGCTAGCACAGATACGCAGTATTTT. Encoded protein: CASSLAASTDTQYF.

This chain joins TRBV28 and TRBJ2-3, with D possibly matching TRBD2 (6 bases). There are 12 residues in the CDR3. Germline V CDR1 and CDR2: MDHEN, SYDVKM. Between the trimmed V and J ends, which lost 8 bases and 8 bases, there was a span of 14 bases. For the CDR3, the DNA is TGTGCCAGCTCCTATAGCGGAGCTACGCAGTATTTT. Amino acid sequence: CASSYSGATQYF. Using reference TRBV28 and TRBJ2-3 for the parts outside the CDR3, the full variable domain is DVKVTQSSRYLVKRTGEKVFLECVQDMDHENMFWYRQDPGLGLRLIYFSYDVKMKEKGDIPEGYSVSREKKERFSLILESASTNQTSMYLCASSYSGATQYFGPGTRLTVL.

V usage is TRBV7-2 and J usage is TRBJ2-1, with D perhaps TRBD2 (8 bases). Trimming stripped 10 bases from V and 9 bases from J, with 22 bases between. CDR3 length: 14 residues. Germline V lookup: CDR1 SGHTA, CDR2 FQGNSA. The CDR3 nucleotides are TGTGCCACCCAGGGGGACGGGAGGGCCGCTGAGCAGTTCTTC. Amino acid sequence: CATQGDGRAAEQFF.

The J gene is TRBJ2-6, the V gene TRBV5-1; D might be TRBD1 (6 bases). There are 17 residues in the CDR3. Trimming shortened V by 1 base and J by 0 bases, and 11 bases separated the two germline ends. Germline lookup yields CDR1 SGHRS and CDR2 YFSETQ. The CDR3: CASSLRTAFSGANVLTF. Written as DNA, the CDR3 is TGCGCCAGCAGCTTGCGGACAGCCTTCTCTGGGGCCAACGTCCTGACTTTC.

For the CDR3, the DNA is TGTGCCAGCAGTCTCCGGGACAGAATATACGAGCAGTACTTC. Amino acid sequence: CASSLRDRIYEQYF. The chain uses TRBV6-5 and TRBJ2-7, with TRBD1 matching 7 bases. Germline V lookup: CDR1 MNHEY, CDR2 SVGAGI. The CDR3 consists of 14 residues. Unmatched junction bases numbered 8, after V lost 5 bases and J lost 4 bases.

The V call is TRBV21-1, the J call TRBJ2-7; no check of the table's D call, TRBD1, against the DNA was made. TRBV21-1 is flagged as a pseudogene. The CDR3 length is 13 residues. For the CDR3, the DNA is TGTGCCAGTAACACAGGGAAACACAACGAGCAGTACTTC. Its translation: CASNTGKHNEQYF.

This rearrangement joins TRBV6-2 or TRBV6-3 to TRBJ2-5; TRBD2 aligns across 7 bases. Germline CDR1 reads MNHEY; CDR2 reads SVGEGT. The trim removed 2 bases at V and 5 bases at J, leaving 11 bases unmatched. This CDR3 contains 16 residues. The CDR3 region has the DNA TGTGCCAGCAGTTACAGTTGGGGCGGGAGTCACGAGACCCAGTACTTC. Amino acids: CASSYSWGGSHETQYF.

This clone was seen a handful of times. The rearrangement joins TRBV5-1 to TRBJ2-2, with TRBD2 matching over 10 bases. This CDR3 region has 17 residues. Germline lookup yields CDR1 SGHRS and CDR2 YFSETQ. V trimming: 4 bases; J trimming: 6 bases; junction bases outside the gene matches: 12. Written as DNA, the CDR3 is TGCGCCAGCAGCCCGGGGCTAGCGGGAGCCTCGGCCGGGGAGCTGTTTTTT. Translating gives CASSPGLAGASAGELFF. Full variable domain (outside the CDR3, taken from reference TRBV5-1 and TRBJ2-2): KAGVTQTPRYLIKTRGQQVTLSCSPISGHRSVSWYQQTPGQGLQFLFEYFSETQRNKGNFPGRFSGRQFSNSRSEMNVSTLELGDSALYLCASSPGLAGASAGELFFGEGSRLTVL.

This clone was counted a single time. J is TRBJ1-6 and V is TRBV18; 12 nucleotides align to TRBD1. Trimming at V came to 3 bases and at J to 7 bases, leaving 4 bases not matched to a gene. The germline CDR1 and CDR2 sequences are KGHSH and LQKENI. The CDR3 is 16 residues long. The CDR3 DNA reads TGTGCCAGCTCACCTGGGACAGGGGGCGCGAATTCACCCCTCCACTTT. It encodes CASSPGTGGANSPLHF.

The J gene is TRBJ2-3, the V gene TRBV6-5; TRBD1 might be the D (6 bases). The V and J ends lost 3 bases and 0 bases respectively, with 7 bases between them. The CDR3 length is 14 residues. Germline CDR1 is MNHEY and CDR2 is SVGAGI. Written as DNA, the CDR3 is TGTGCCAGCAGTTATACAGGGAGCACAGATACGCAGTATTTT. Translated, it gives CASSYTGSTDTQYF.

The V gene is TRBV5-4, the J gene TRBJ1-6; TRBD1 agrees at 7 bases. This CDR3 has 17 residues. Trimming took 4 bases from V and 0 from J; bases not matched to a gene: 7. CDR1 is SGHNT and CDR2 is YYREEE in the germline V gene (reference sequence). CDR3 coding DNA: TGTGCCAGCAGCCGTGGGACAGCTAGCTCCTATAATTCACCCCTCCACTTT. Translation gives CASSRGTASSYNSPLHF. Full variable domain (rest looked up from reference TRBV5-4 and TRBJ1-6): ETGVTQSPTHLIKTRGQQVTLRCSSQSGHNTVSWYQQALGQGPQFIFQYYREEENGRGNFPPRFSGLQFPNYSSELNVNALELDDSALYLCASSRGTASSYNSPLHFGNGTRLTVT.

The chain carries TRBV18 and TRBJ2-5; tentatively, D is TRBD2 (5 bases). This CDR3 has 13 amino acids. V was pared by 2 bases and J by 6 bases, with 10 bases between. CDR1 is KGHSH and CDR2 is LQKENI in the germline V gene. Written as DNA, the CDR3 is TGTGCCAGCTCACCAGAGGGTGCAAAGACCCAGTACTTC. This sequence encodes CASSPEGAKTQYF.

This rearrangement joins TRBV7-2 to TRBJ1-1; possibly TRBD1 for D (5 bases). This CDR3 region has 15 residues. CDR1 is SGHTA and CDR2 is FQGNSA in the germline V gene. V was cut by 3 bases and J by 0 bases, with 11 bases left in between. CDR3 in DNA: TGTGCCAGCAGCTTGATCCAGACAGTGAACACTGAAGCTTTCTTT. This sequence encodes CASSLIQTVNTEAFF.

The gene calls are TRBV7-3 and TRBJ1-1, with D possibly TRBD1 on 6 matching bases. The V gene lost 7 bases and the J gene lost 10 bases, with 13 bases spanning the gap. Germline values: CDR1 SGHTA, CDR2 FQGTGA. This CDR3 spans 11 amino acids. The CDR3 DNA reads TGTGCCAGCATCATCACAGGGAGAGCTTTCTTT. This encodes CASIITGRAFF.

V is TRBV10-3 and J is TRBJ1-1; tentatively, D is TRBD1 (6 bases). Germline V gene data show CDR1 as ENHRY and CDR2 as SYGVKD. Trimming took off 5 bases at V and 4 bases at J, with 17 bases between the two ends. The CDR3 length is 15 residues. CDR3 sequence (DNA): TGTGCCATCAGTAGCGGGGGCGGAGGTGCCACTGAAGCTTTCTTT. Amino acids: CAISSGGGGATEAFF.

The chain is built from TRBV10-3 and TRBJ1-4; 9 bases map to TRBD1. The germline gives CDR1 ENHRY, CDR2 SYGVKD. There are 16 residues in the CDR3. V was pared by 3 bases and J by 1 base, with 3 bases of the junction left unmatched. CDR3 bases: TGTGCCATCAGTGAACAGGGGGCTGGAACTAATGAAAAACTGTTTTTT. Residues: CAISEQGAGTNEKLFF.

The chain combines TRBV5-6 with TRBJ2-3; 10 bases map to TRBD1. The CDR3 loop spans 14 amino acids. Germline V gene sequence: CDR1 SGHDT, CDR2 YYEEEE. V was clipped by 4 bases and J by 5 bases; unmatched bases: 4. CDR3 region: CASSRRTGGDTQYF. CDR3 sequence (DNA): TGTGCCAGCAGCCGACGGACAGGGGGAGATACGCAGTATTTT.

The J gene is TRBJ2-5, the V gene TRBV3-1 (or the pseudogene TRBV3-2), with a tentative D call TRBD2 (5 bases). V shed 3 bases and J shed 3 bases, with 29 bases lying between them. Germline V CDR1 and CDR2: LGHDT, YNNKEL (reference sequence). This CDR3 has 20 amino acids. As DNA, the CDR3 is TGTGCCAGCAGCCAGCCTATTGCCCGCGACTATTTGCCGGATGAAGAGACCCAGTACTTC. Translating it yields CASSQPIARDYLPDEETQYF.

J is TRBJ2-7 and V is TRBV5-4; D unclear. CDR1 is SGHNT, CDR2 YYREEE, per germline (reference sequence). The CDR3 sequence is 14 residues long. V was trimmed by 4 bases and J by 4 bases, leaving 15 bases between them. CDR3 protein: CASSISPTVYEQYF. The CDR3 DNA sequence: TGTGCCAGCAGCATTAGTCCTACCGTGTACGAGCAGTACTTC.

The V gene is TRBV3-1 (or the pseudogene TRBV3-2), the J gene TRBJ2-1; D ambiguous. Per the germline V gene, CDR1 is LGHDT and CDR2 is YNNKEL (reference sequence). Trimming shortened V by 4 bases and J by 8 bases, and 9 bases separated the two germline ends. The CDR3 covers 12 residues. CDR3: CASSLLAYEQFF. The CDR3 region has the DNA TGTGCCAGCAGCCTTTTAGCCTATGAGCAGTTCTTC.

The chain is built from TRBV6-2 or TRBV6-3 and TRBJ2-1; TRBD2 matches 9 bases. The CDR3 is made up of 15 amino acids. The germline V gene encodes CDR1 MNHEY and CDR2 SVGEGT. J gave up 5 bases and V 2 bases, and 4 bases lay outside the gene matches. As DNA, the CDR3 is TGTGCCAGCAGTTACGGGAGCGGGGGGCACAATGAGCAGTTCTTC. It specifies CASSYGSGGHNEQFF.

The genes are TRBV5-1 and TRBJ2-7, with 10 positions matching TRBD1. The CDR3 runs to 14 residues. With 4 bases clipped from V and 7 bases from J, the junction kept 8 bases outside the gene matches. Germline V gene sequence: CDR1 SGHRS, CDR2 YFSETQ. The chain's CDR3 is CASSHGQGGVEQYF. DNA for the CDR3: TGCGCCAGCAGCCATGGACAGGGGGGAGTGGAGCAGTACTTC.